The clone carrying this TCR beta chain was detected a few times. Its target is unknown. The record originates from a study of T cell repertoires in cytomegalovirus infection. Study in general: Public TCR beta signature analysis indicated the presence of both CMV infection and matching HLA type. Study-wide points: The study identified carriers of CMV plus the relevant HLA from cumulative public TCR beta family frequency. The response measured ex vivo was dominated by TCR beta clonotypes (HLA-C-restricted and CMV-specific).

TCRdb independently ran MiXCR on the reads; one entry per CDR3 protein. Here the sample spans under 150,000 distinct CDR3 sequences, 30% to 35% being singletons. Trimming removed 4 bases from V and 0 bases from J; junction bases left unmatched: 11. The CDR3 is 20 residues long. CDR1 SGHTA and CDR2 FQGTGA come from the germline V gene. V gene TRBV7-3 combines with J gene TRBJ2-1; 14 bases match TRBD2. The specimen was CD8+ T cells from cultured PBMCs, collected from culture after CMV antigen stimulation. This TCR was recovered from a human donor in good health (CMV status not recorded). Some clones in this sample may be carry-over from other donors' samples. CDR3 protein: CASSWTGTSGGLTSYNEQFF. CDR3 nucleotide sequence: TGTGCCAGCAGCTGGACCGGGACTAGCGGGGGCCTAACCTCCTACAATGAGCAGTTCTTC. Together with reference TRBV7-3 and TRBJ2-1, the CDR3 gives the full variable domain: GAGVSQTPSNKVTEKGKYVELRCDPISGHTALYWYRQSLGQGPEFLIYFQGTGAADDSGLPNDRFFAVRPEGSVSTLKIQRTERGDSAVYLCASSWTGTSGGLTSYNEQFFGPGTRLTVL.